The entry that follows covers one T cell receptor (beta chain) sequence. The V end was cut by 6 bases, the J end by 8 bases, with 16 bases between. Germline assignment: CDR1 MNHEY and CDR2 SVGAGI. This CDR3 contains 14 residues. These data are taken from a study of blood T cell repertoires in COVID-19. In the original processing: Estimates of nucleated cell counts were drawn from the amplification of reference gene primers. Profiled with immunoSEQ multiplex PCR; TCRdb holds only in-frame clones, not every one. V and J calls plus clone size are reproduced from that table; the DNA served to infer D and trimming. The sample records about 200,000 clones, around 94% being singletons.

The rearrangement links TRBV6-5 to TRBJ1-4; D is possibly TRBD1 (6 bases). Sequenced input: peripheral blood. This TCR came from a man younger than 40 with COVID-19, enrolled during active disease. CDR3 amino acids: CASRVEQGMEKLFF. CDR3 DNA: TGTGCCAGCAGGGTGGAACAGGGAATGGAAAAACTGTTTTTT.